This T cell receptor (beta chain) was observed in a study of blood T cell repertoires in COVID-19. This CDR3 is built from 15 residues. With 0 bases removed from V and 0 bases from J, the gap between germline ends came to 6 bases. Per the germline V gene, CDR1 is MNHEY and CDR2 is SVGAGI. Method: immunoSEQ multiplex PCR; TCRdb's copy keeps in-frame clones and lacks some. The sample yields some 390,000 clones, around 87% seen once. The chain uses TRBV6-5 and TRBJ1-3; the D is unclear. Sequenced: peripheral blood. This receptor was obtained from a human donor in a cohort sampled during active COVID-19. The CDR3 protein is CASSYSYSSGNTIYF. Here the CDR3 DNA reads TGTGCCAGCAGTTACTCATACAGCTCTGGAAACACCATATATTTT.